These 14 T cell receptor beta chains came from one sample sequenced in a study of human CD8 memory T cell subsets. TCR beta was sequenced from UMI-tagged 5' RACE libraries. TCRdb reanalyzed the 5' RACE reads and collapses them to one entry per CDR3 protein, without DNA. The specimen's table records a few thousand distinct CDR3 sequences. The source material was CD8+ effector memory T cells (TEM) sorted from PBMCs. This sample's subset: effector memory CD8 T cells, CCR7- CD45RO+ CD95+. These receptors were collected from a human donor in good health.

The gene calls are TRBV7-8 and TRBJ2-3. Germline lookup yields CDR1 SGHVS and CDR2 FQNEAQ. This CDR3 is built from 12 residues. CDR3 amino acids: CASRESTDTQYF.

Its frequency marks this clonotype as medium-sized (0.01 to 0.1%). This sequence joins TRBV7-9 and TRBJ2-7; TCRdb's D call, TRBD1, is unchecked because there is no DNA. The germline V gene encodes CDR1 SEHNR and CDR2 FQNEAQ (reference sequence). The CDR3 extends over 14 amino acids. The CDR3 sequence is CASSTGQGPYEQYF.

The V and J genes are TRBV7-9 and TRBJ2-3. The CDR3 length is 12 residues. The V gene's germline CDR1 is SEHNR and CDR2 FQNEAQ (reference sequence). CDR3: CASSLVADTQYF.

The V gene is TRBV28, the J gene TRBJ1-2; TCRdb picks TRBD1, but there is no DNA to check that call. Germline V lookup: CDR1 MDHEN, CDR2 SYDVKM. This CDR3 comprises 16 residues. The CDR3 sequence is CASSFLGTGVFGGYTF.

Judged by frequency, this clonotype is medium-sized (0.01 to 0.1%). V is TRBV11-2 and J is TRBJ2-7; the TCRdb D gene call, TRBD1, has no DNA to confirm it. The CDR3 loop spans 15 amino acids. Germline CDR1 and CDR2: SGHAT and FQNNGV. The CDR3 region is CASSFRDPTVHEQYF.

The chain recombines TRBV15 with TRBJ2-1; TCRdb lists TRBD2, though no DNA is available to test this call. The CDR3 runs 16 residues. CDR1 is LNHNV and CDR2 is YYDKDF in the germline V gene (reference sequence). The CDR3 reads CATSSGYGGSGDEQFF.

This clonotype is called medium-sized based on its frequency. This chain connects TRBV20-1 to TRBJ1-4; the D call from TCRdb, TRBD1, cannot be confirmed without DNA. There are 14 residues in the CDR3. Germline assignment: CDR1 DFQATT and CDR2 SNEGSKA (reference sequence). CDR3: CSAKAGDETEKLFF.

The rearrangement joins TRBV15 to TRBJ2-3; the TCRdb D gene call, TRBD1, has no DNA to confirm it. The CDR3 spans 15 residues. In germline, CDR1 is LNHNV, CDR2 YYDKDF (reference sequence). This chain's CDR3 is CATSRDGGAGDTQYF.

The J gene is TRBJ2-1, the V gene TRBV20-1. The CDR3 is 15 residues long. Germline assignment: CDR1 DFQATT and CDR2 SNEGSKA (reference sequence). CDR3 loop: CSASSVGRDHNEQFF.

The V and J genes are TRBV19 and TRBJ2-2; TCRdb selects TRBD2, and the lack of DNA leaves this call unchecked. The CDR3 has 15 residues. CDR1 is LNHDA, CDR2 SQIVND, per germline (reference sequence). CDR3 residues: CAIKRGKGDAGELFF.

This clonotype is labeled medium-sized based on frequency. The rearrangement uses TRBV6-4 and TRBJ2-3; TCRdb names TRBD1, which stays unverified in the absence of DNA. This CDR3 has 15 residues. Per the germline V gene, CDR1 is MRHNA and CDR2 is SNTAGT. The CDR3 spells CASSDAGGATDTQYF.

The chain carries TRBV4-2 and TRBJ2-1; TCRdb names TRBD2, which stays unverified in the absence of DNA. The germline V gene has CDR1 LGHNA and CDR2 YNFKEQ. The CDR3 contains 17 residues. The CDR3 spells CASSPKGGSGISNEQFF.

By frequency, this clonotype is medium-sized (0.01 to 0.1%). The chain links TRBV7-2 to TRBJ1-5. The CDR3 totals 15 residues. Looked up from germline, CDR1 is SGHTA and CDR2 is FQGNSA. The CDR3 loop is CASSVDYYSNQPQHF.

Measured by frequency, this clonotype is medium-sized. This sequence joins TRBV12-3 or TRBV12-4 and TRBJ2-7. The CDR3 sequence is 15 residues long. The CDR3 spells CASSPFSGSVYEQYF.